The clone carrying this T cell receptor (beta chain) was observed a few times. Its cognate antigen is unknown. This specimen belongs to a study of blood T cells in healthy people across ages. Study-wide findings and caveats: Shifts in expanded clonotypes may have been confounded by donor CMV status, which was unknown. Naive CD4+ cells and diversity were both higher in long-lived donors than in aged donors.

Sample-barcoded 5' priming and a J-beta primer mix drove a second PCR of 7 to 11 cycles. TCRdb reprocessed the 5' RACE reads with MiXCR, giving one entry per CDR3 protein. Of 1.2 million to 1.5 million distinct CDR3 sequences detected, roughly 60% appear once; the ten largest clones hold approximately 7%. Russia was home to the donors, healthy Caucasian individuals aged roughly 6 to 95. V was cut by 5 bases and J by 5 bases, with 25 bases left in between. The CDR3 runs to 17 residues. Germline assignment: CDR1 SGHKS and CDR2 YYEKEE (reference sequence). The sample taken for sequencing was blood. The TCR comes from a man in his late teens or twenties in good health. This chain uses TRBV5-5 with TRBJ1-2; no reliable D call. CDR3: CASSFGVGELLGYGYTF. CDR3 DNA sequence: TGTGCCAGCAGTTTTGGAGTCGGGGAGTTGTTAGGGTATGGCTACACCTTC.